The rows below give T cell receptor beta chains drawn from one sample of a study of T-cell memory formation after mild COVID-19. One entry per CDR3 protein, called by TCRdb with MiXCR from the 5' RACE reads. The sample consists of hundreds of thousands of distinct CDR3 sequences, roughly 17% of them appearing once. The sequencing input was PBMCs or a T cell subset sorted from them (not recorded which). These receptor sequences come from a man aged 18-30 years who had mild COVID-19 (a few samples of this study predate the infection). Cell type and time point are not known. CDR3s include the opening cysteine and the closing phenylalanine or tryptophan. The D gene is left open where the match is weak. The size of a clone is reported for some rows only, either as once, few or many, or as a class for expanded clones.

J: TRBJ2-1
V: TRBV11-2
size: .
D: .
CDR3: CASSLMRNSYNEQFF
DNA: TGTGCCAGCAGCCTCATGCGGAACAGCTACAATGAGCAGTTCTTC

J: TRBJ1-1
V: TRBV10-2
size: .
D: .
CDR3: CASSDAGLTEAFF
DNA: TGCGCCAGCAGTGATGCAGGCCTCACTGAAGCTTTCTTT

J: TRBJ1-6
V: TRBV24-1
size: .
D: .
CDR3: CATSDLGRLNSPLHF
DNA: TGTGCCACCAGTGATCTGGGACGGCTTAATTCACCCCTCCACTTT

J: TRBJ2-2
V: TRBV7-2
size: few
D: .
CDR3: CASSLLLANGELFF
DNA: TGTGCCAGCAGCTTATTACTAGCTAACGGGGAGCTGTTTTTT

J: TRBJ2-1
V: TRBV7-9
size: many
D: .
CDR3: CASSPTGNEQFF
DNA: TGTGCCAGCAGCCCCACAGGGAATGAGCAGTTCTTC

J: TRBJ2-7
V: TRBV27
size: few
D: .
CDR3: CASRSGRLGGFYEQYF
DNA: TGTGCCAGCCGGAGCGGTCGGCTAGGTGGGTTCTACGAGCAGTACTTC

J: TRBJ2-3
V: TRBV12-3/TRBV12-4
size: .
D: .
CDR3: CASSPSDRSVAQYF
DNA: TGTGCCAGCAGTCCGTCAGACCGATCGGTGGCGCAGTATTTT

J: TRBJ2-5
V: TRBV30
size: few
D: .
CDR3: CAWSEVDGETQYF
DNA: TGTGCCTGGAGTGAGGTGGATGGAGAGACCCAGTACTTC

J: TRBJ2-7
V: TRBV5-1
size: .
D: TRBD2
CDR3: CASSQLAGGSYEQYF
DNA: TGCGCCAGCAGCCAGCTAGCGGGGGGCTCCTACGAGCAGTACTTC

J: TRBJ2-5
V: TRBV24-1
size: few
D: TRBD1
CDR3: CATSDWGQEETQYF
DNA: TGTGCCACCAGTGATTGGGGACAGGAGGAGACCCAGTACTTC

J: TRBJ2-1
V: TRBV9
size: .
D: .
CDR3: CASSVEAIIFHNEQFF
DNA: TGTGCCAGCAGCGTAGAGGCCATCATCTTCCACAATGAGCAGTTCTTC

J: TRBJ2-3
V: TRBV29-1
size: many
D: TRBD2
CDR3: CSVGGLAGFSSTDTQYF
DNA: TGCAGCGTGGGGGGACTAGCGGGGTTCTCTAGCACAGATACGCAGTATTTT

J: TRBJ2-1
V: TRBV4-1
size: few
D: TRBD1
CDR3: CASSPRQGANEQFF
DNA: TGCGCCAGCAGCCCTAGACAGGGGGCCAATGAGCAGTTCTTC

J: TRBJ2-3
V: TRBV24-1
size: many
D: .
CDR3: CATSDSETASSTDTQYF
DNA: TGTGCCACCAGTGATTCCGAGACAGCGAGCAGCACAGATACGCAGTATTTT

J: TRBJ2-7
V: TRBV7-8
size: few
D: TRBD1
CDR3: CASSGGTGITYEQYF
DNA: TGTGCCAGCAGCGGGGGGACAGGGATTACCTACGAGCAGTACTTC

J: TRBJ1-2
V: TRBV4-3
size: .
D: .
CDR3: CASSQDSGRINYGYTF
DNA: TGCGCCAGCAGCCAAGATTCCGGGAGAATTAACTATGGCTACACCTTC

J: TRBJ2-1
V: TRBV6-5
size: .
D: .
CDR3: CASKYSGGDSSYNEQFF
DNA: TGTGCCAGCAAGTACTCGGGCGGGGACAGCTCCTACAATGAGCAGTTCTTC

J: TRBJ2-1
V: TRBV6-2/TRBV6-3
size: .
D: TRBD1
CDR3: CASSWGTDEQFF
DNA: TGTGCCAGCAGTTGGGGGACAGACGAGCAGTTCTTC

J: TRBJ2-5
V: TRBV13
size: few
D: TRBD2
CDR3: CASSLGPWTSGGQETQYF
DNA: TGTGCCAGCAGCTTAGGCCCCTGGACTAGCGGGGGCCAAGAGACCCAGTACTTC

J: TRBJ1-1
V: TRBV7-9
size: many
D: .
CDR3: CASSLGGTMNTEAFF
DNA: TGTGCCAGCAGTCTAGGTGGGACCATGAACACTGAAGCTTTCTTT

J: TRBJ1-2
V: TRBV6-1
size: few
D: .
CDR3: CASGPPRGYTF
DNA: TGTGCCAGCGGTCCACCCAGGGGCTACACCTTC

J: TRBJ2-1
V: TRBV5-5
size: few
D: .
CDR3: CASSFTPGLGYNEQFF
DNA: TGTGCCAGCAGCTTTACCCCAGGGTTGGGGTACAATGAGCAGTTCTTC

J: TRBJ2-5
V: TRBV7-9
size: few
D: .
CDR3: CASSSSSGGLEETQYF
DNA: TGTGCCAGCAGCTCTAGCTCGGGGGGCCTTGAGGAGACCCAGTACTTC

J: TRBJ2-5
V: TRBV5-1
size: .
D: .
CDR3: CASSAGGLGETQYF
DNA: TGCGCCAGCAGCGCCGGGGGGCTCGGTGAGACCCAGTACTTC

J: TRBJ1-5
V: TRBV7-2
size: many
D: .
CDR3: CASSFGPSTQPQHF
DNA: TGTGCCAGCAGCTTCGGTCCTAGCACTCAGCCCCAGCATTTT

J: TRBJ2-7
V: TRBV21-1
size: .
D: .
CDR3: CASSNPGAVYEQYF
DNA: TGTGCCAGCAGCAACCCGGGGGCCGTCTACGAGCAGTACTTC

J: TRBJ2-2
V: TRBV11-2
size: .
D: .
CDR3: CASSLQMGLAGELFF
DNA: TGTGCCAGCAGCTTACAAATGGGTTTGGCCGGGGAGCTGTTTTTT

J: TRBJ1-2
V: TRBV12-5
size: .
D: TRBD1
CDR3: CASGIFDREGNYGYTF
DNA: TGTGCTAGTGGGATCTTCGACAGGGAAGGAAACTATGGCTACACCTTC

J: TRBJ1-6
V: TRBV6-1
size: many
D: .
CDR3: CASNPTDANHSPLHF
DNA: TGTGCCAGCAATCCGACGGATGCGAATCATTCACCCCTCCACTTT

J: TRBJ2-3
V: TRBV9
size: .
D: TRBD2
CDR3: CASSLMTSGADTQYF
DNA: TGTGCCAGCAGCTTGATGACTAGCGGGGCAGATACGCAGTATTTT

J: TRBJ2-4
V: TRBV5-1
size: .
D: TRBD1
CDR3: CASSLEWTGIGKNIQYF
DNA: TGCGCCAGCAGCTTGGAATGGACAGGGATCGGAAAAAACATTCAGTACTTC

J: TRBJ1-1
V: TRBV4-2
size: few
D: .
CDR3: CASSQASLPNTEAFF
DNA: TGTGCCAGCAGCCAAGCTTCTCTTCCGAACACTGAAGCTTTCTTT

J: TRBJ2-2
V: TRBV5-1
size: many
D: .
CDR3: CASSLESGRGWNTGELFF
DNA: TGCGCCAGCAGCTTGGAATCTGGTAGGGGCTGGAACACCGGGGAGCTGTTTTTT

J: TRBJ2-1
V: TRBV5-1
size: .
D: .
CDR3: CASSFPGSGMSYNEQFF
DNA: TGCGCCAGCAGCTTTCCCGGTAGCGGTATGTCCTACAATGAGCAGTTCTTC

J: TRBJ2-5
V: TRBV4-3
size: few
D: .
CDR3: CASSPSIRAEGETQYF
DNA: TGCGCCAGCAGCCCATCAATACGAGCTGAAGGAGAGACCCAGTACTTC

J: TRBJ2-7
V: TRBV4-3
size: few
D: .
CDR3: CASSQDGGSLDEQYF
DNA: TGCGCCAGCAGCCAAGATGGGGGCTCCTTAGACGAGCAGTACTTC

J: TRBJ2-2
V: TRBV6-5
size: .
D: .
CDR3: CASSQGWGTGELFF
DNA: TGTGCCAGCAGCCAGGGGTGGGGAACCGGGGAGCTGTTTTTT

J: TRBJ2-3
V: TRBV20-1
size: .
D: .
CDR3: CSARDRGFENTQYF
DNA: TGCAGTGCTAGAGACAGGGGTTTTGAAAATACGCAGTATTTT

J: TRBJ2-3
V: TRBV7-9
size: many
D: .
CDR3: CASSLQGSTDTQYF
DNA: TGTGCCAGCAGCTTACAGGGGAGCACAGATACGCAGTATTTT

J: TRBJ2-3
V: TRBV5-1
size: few
D: TRBD2
CDR3: CASNPPSGGSTDTQYF
DNA: TGCGCCAGCAACCCCCCGAGCGGGGGGAGCACAGATACGCAGTATTTT

J: TRBJ2-3
V: TRBV7-3
size: .
D: .
CDR3: CASSSGQADTQYF
DNA: TGTGCCAGCAGCTCGGGGCAGGCAGATACGCAGTATTTT

J: TRBJ2-7
V: TRBV27
size: .
D: .
CDR3: CASSLIPRWEQYF
DNA: TGTGCCAGCAGTCTCATCCCCCGTTGGGAGCAGTACTTC

J: TRBJ2-1
V: TRBV20-1
size: few
D: .
CDR3: CSARLLKTGSYNEQFF
DNA: TGCAGTGCCCGGCTATTGAAGACTGGGTCCTACAATGAGCAGTTCTTC

J: TRBJ2-5
V: TRBV4-2
size: few
D: TRBD2
CDR3: CASSQEASGGALETQYF
DNA: TGTGCCAGCAGCCAAGAGGCTAGCGGGGGGGCTTTGGAGACCCAGTACTTC

J: TRBJ1-1
V: TRBV6-5
size: .
D: .
CDR3: CASSYEMARTEAFF
DNA: TGTGCCAGCAGTTACGAGATGGCGAGGACTGAAGCTTTCTTT

J: TRBJ1-2
V: TRBV6-5
size: .
D: .
CDR3: CASVGGDQGYGYTF
DNA: TGTGCCAGTGTCGGAGGGGACCAGGGCTATGGCTACACCTTC

J: TRBJ2-2
V: TRBV7-3
size: few
D: .
CDR3: CASSLNFHVTGELFF
DNA: TGTGCCAGCAGCTTAAATTTTCACGTAACCGGGGAGCTGTTTTTT

J: TRBJ2-7
V: TRBV7-8
size: few
D: TRBD2
CDR3: CASSLSGTSGVQYF
DNA: TGTGCCAGCAGCCTCTCCGGGACTAGCGGTGTGCAGTACTTC

J: TRBJ1-1
V: TRBV15
size: .
D: TRBD1
CDR3: CATSRDQGAITEAFF
DNA: TGTGCCACCAGCAGAGATCAGGGGGCGATAACTGAAGCTTTCTTT

J: TRBJ2-7
V: TRBV6-5
size: .
D: .
CDR3: CASSYTRGGYEQYF
DNA: TGTGCCAGCAGTTACACCAGAGGGGGCTACGAGCAGTACTTC

J: TRBJ1-1
V: TRBV7-2
size: many
D: .
CDR3: CASSQGPGSYTEAFF
DNA: TGTGCCAGCAGCCAAGGACCCGGGTCGTACACTGAAGCTTTCTTT

J: TRBJ2-5
V: TRBV5-1
size: few
D: .
CDR3: CASKGRDTGLKTQYF
DNA: TGCGCCAGCAAGGGCCGGGACACCGGTTTGAAGACCCAGTACTTC

J: TRBJ2-6
V: TRBV9
size: .
D: .
CDR3: CASSVVPSGANVLTF
DNA: TGTGCCAGCAGCGTAGTTCCCTCTGGGGCCAACGTCCTGACTTTC

J: TRBJ2-7
V: TRBV6-1
size: .
D: TRBD2
CDR3: CASSEVGGGSSEQYF
DNA: TGTGCCAGCAGTGAAGTAGGCGGGGGGTCCAGCGAGCAGTACTTC

J: TRBJ1-2
V: TRBV5-1
size: few
D: .
CDR3: CASSFGSVEGYTF
DNA: TGCGCCAGCAGCTTCGGGTCTGTGGAGGGCTACACCTTC

J: TRBJ1-3
V: TRBV12-3/TRBV12-4
size: many
D: TRBD1
CDR3: CASTLQGAGNTIYF
DNA: TGTGCCAGCACTTTACAGGGGGCTGGAAACACCATATATTTT

J: TRBJ2-5
V: TRBV12-3/TRBV12-4
size: many
D: TRBD2
CDR3: CASSFGLAGGGETQYF
DNA: TGTGCCAGCAGTTTTGGGCTAGCGGGGGGAGGTGAGACCCAGTACTTC

J: TRBJ2-2
V: TRBV2
size: few
D: .
CDR3: CASSEGGTANTGELFF
DNA: TGTGCCAGCAGTGAAGGGGGGACCGCTAACACCGGGGAGCTGTTTTTT

J: TRBJ1-3
V: TRBV29-1
size: .
D: .
CDR3: CSVEGVPGAGNTIYF
DNA: TGCAGCGTTGAAGGGGTGCCAGGGGCTGGAAACACCATATATTTT

J: TRBJ2-3
V: TRBV4-1
size: .
D: TRBD2
CDR3: CASSQDPLAGGLQDTQYF
DNA: TGCGCCAGCAGCCAAGATCCCCTAGCGGGGGGGCTCCAAGATACGCAGTATTTT